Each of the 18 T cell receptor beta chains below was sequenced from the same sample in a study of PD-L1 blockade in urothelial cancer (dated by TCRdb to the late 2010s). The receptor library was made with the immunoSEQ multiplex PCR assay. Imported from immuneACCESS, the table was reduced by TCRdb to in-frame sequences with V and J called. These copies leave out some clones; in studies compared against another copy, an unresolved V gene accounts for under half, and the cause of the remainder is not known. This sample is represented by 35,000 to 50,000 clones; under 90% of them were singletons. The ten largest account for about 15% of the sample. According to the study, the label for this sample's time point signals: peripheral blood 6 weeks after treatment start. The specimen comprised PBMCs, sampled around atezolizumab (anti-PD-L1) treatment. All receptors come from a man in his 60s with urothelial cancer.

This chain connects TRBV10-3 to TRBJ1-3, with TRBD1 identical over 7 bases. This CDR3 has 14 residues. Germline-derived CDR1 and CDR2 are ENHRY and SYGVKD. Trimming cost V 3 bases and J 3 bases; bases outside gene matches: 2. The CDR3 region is CAISERGLGNTIYF. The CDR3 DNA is TGTGCCATCAGTGAAAGGGGGCTTGGAAACACCATATATTTT.

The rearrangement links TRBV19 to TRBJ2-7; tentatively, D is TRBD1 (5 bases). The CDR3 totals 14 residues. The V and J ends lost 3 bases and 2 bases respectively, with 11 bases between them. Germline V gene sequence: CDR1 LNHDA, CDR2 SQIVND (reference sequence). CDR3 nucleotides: TGTGCCAGTAGTATTATTGCAGGGACCTACGAGCAGTACTTC. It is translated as CASSIIAGTYEQYF.

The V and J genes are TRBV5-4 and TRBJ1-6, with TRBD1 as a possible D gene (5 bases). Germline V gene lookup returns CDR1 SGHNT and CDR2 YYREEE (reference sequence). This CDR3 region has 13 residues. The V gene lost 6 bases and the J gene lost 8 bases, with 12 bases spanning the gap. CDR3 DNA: TGTGCCAGCAAAGTGACAGCTGATTCACCCCTCCACTTT. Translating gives CASKVTADSPLHF.

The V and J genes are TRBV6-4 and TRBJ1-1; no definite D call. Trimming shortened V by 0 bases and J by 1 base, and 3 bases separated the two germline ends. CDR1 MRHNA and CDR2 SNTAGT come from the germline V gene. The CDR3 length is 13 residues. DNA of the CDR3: TGTGCCAGCAGTGACTCACAGAACACTGAAGCTTTCTTT. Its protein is CASSDSQNTEAFF.

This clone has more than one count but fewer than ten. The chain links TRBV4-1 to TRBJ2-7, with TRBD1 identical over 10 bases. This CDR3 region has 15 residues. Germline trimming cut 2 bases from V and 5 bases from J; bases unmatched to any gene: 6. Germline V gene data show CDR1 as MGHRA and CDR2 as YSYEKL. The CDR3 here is CASSQSGQGRNEQYF. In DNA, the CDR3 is TGCGCCAGCAGCCAATCGGGACAGGGGAGGAACGAGCAGTACTTC.

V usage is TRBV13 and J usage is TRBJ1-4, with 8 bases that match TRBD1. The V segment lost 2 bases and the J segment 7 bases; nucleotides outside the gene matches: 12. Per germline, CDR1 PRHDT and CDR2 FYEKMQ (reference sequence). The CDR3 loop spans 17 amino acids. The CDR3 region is CASSLSSGTGVREKLFF. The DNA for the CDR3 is TGTGCCAGCAGCTTATCGTCCGGGACAGGTGTCCGTGAAAAACTGTTTTTT.

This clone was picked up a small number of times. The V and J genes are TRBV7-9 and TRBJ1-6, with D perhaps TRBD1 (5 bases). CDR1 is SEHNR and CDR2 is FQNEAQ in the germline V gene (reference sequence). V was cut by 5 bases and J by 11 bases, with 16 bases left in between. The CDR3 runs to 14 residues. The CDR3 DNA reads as TGTGCCAGCAGCGGGGGGGTTACAGGACCACCCCTCCACTTT. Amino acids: CASSGGVTGPPLHF.

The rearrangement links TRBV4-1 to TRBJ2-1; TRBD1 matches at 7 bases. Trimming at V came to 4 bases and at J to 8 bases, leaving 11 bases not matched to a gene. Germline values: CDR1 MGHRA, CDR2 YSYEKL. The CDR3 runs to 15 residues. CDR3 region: CASSRRDSEKDEQFF. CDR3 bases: TGCGCCAGCAGCCGCCGGGACAGTGAAAAAGATGAGCAGTTCTTC.

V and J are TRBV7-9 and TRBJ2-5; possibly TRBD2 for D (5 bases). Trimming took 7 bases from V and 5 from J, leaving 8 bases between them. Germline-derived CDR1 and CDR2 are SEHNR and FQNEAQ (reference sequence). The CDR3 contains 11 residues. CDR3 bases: TGTGCCAGCACCCGCGGGGAGACCCAGTACTTC. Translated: CASTRGETQYF.

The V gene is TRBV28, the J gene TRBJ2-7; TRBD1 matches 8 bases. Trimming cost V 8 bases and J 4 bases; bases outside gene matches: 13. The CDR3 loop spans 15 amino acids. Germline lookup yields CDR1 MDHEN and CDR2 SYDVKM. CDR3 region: CASDIGGQGSYEQYF. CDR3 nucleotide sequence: TGTGCCAGCGACATAGGTGGACAGGGCTCTTACGAGCAGTACTTC.

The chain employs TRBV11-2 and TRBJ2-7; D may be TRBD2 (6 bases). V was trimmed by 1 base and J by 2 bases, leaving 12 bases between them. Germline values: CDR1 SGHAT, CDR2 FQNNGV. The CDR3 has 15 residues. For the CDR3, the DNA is TGTGCCAGCAGCTTAGGTCCTGGAGGGACCTACGAGCAGTACTTC. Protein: CASSLGPGGTYEQYF.

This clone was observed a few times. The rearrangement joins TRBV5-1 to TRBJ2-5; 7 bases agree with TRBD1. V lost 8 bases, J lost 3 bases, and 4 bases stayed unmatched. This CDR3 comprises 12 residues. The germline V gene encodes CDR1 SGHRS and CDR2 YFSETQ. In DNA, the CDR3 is TGCGCCAGTTCACAGGGGAAAGAGACCCAGTACTTC. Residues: CASSQGKETQYF.

The CDR3 DNA is TGTGCCAGCAGAGAGACTAGCGGGGGCAACTACGAGCAGTACTTC. Translated: CASRETSGGNYEQYF. The V gene is TRBV6-1, the J gene TRBJ2-7; the match to TRBD2 covers 12 bases. Per the germline V gene, CDR1 is MNHNS and CDR2 is SASEGT. Trimming at V came to 6 bases and at J to 3 bases, leaving 6 bases not matched to a gene. This CDR3 is 15 amino acids long.

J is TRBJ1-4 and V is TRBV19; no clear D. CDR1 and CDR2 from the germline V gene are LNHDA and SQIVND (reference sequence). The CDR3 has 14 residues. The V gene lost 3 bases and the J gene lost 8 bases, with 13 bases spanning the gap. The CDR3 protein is CASSMLPGSEKLFF. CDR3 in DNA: TGTGCCAGTAGTATGCTTCCGGGATCGGAAAAACTGTTTTTT.

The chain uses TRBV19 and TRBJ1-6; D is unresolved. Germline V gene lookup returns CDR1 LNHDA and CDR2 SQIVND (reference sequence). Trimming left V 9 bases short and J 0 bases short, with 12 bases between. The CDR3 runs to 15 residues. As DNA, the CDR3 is TGTGCCAGCCGAGACATGAGCTCCTATAATTCACCCCTCCACTTT. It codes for CASRDMSSYNSPLHF.

The CDR3 DNA follows: TGTGCCAGCAGCGTAACAGACCACTATGGCTACACCTTC. The encoded protein is CASSVTDHYGYTF. V usage is TRBV9 and J usage is TRBJ1-2; D remains unclear. The CDR3 has 13 amino acids. V shed 1 base and J shed 3 bases, with 7 bases lying between them. Germline lookup yields CDR1 SGDLS and CDR2 YYNGEE.

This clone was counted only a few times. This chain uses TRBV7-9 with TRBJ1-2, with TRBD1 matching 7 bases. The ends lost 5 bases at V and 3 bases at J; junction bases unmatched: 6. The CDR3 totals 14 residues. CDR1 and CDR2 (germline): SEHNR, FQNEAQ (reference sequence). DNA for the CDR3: TGTGCCAGCAGCCTACAGGGGAGTGACTATGGCTACACCTTC. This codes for CASSLQGSDYGYTF.

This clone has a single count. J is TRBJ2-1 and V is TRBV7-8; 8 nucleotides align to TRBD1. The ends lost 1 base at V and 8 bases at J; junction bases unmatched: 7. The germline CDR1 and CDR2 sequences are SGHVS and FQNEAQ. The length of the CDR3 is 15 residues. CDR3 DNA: TGTGCCAGCAGCTTAGGGACAGGGAGTTTTCATGAGCAGTTCTTC. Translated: CASSLGTGSFHEQFF.